Listed here are 19 T cell receptor beta chains from one sample, sequenced in a study of OX40 agonist ivuxolimab in advanced cancers. Sequencing used immunoSEQ multiplex PCR; TCRdb keeps in-frame clones, though not all of them. The sample lists about 160,000 clones, around 94% occurring once. Sequencing used CD4+ or CD8+ T cells sorted from blood, obtained in a trial of the OX40 agonist ivuxolimab. These TCRs come from an adult with an advanced solid tumor such as melanoma, head and neck, liver or kidney cancer.

The chain couples TRBV18 to TRBJ2-2; TRBD1 agrees at 8 bases. This CDR3 spans 16 amino acids. With 2 bases clipped from V and 6 bases from J, the junction kept 8 bases outside the gene matches. CDR1 KGHSH and CDR2 LQKENI come from the germline V gene. The CDR3 spells CASSPIGQGDPGELFF. The CDR3, as DNA: TGTGCCAGCTCACCAATCGGACAGGGTGACCCCGGGGAGCTGTTTTTT. Filled out from reference TRBV18 and TRBJ2-2, the complete variable domain reads NAGVMQNPRHLVRRRGQEARLRCSPMKGHSHVYWYRQLPEEGLKFMVYLQKENIIDESGMPKERFSAEFPKEGPSILRIQQVVRGDSAAYFCASSPIGQGDPGELFFGEGSRLTVL.

In its sample, this clone was seen once. This sample includes further DNA sequences coding for the same CDR3. This chain links TRBV29-1 with TRBJ1-2, with TRBD1 identical over 7 bases. V gave up 1 base and J gave up 7 bases; unmatched junction bases: 15. This CDR3 region has 16 residues. Germline loops: CDR1 SQVTM, CDR2 ANQGSEA. Here the CDR3 DNA reads TGCAGCGTTGAAGGTCGCAGGGGGGGATTAGTAGGTGGCTACACCTTC. Translated, it gives CSVEGRRGGLVGGYTF.

This clone came up once. V is TRBV27 and J is TRBJ2-1; a possible D gene is TRBD2 (5 bases). The CDR3 is 19 residues long. Trimming removed 0 bases at V and 6 bases at J, with 24 bases between. The V gene's germline CDR1 is MNHEY and CDR2 SMNVEV (reference sequence). The CDR3 here is CASSLSRSLGRGPVNEQFF. CDR3 DNA: TGTGCCAGCAGTTTATCGCGGTCGTTAGGCAGAGGGCCCGTCAATGAGCAGTTCTTC.

This clone has just a few counts. J is TRBJ2-1 and V is TRBV11-2; the match to TRBD2 covers 11 bases. From germline, CDR1 is SGHAT and CDR2 FQNNGV. The CDR3 consists of 19 residues. J was trimmed by 0 bases and V by 0 bases; bases with no gene match: 7. In DNA form, the CDR3 reads TGTGCCAGCAGCTTAGAGCTAGCGGGGGGTCCCAGCTCCTACAATGAGCAGTTCTTC. Translated, it gives CASSLELAGGPSSYNEQFF.

V gene TRBV10-2 combines with J gene TRBJ1-2; tentatively, D is TRBD1 (6 bases). In germline, CDR1 is WSHSY, CDR2 SAAADI. The CDR3 runs to 14 residues. The V gene lost 7 bases and the J gene lost 0 bases, with 12 bases spanning the gap. This CDR3 reads CASNLDRSNYGYTF. Here the CDR3 DNA reads TGCGCCAGCAACCTGGACAGATCTAACTATGGCTACACCTTC.

This clone is a singleton in its sample. The rearrangement uses TRBV7-2 and TRBJ1-4; unclear D gene. CDR1 and CDR2 (germline): SGHTA, FQGNSA. Trimming removed 2 bases from V and 0 bases from J, with 10 bases in between. CDR3 length equals 16 residues. CDR3 amino acids: CASSLLYAATNEKLFF. The CDR3 nucleotides are TGTGCCAGCAGCTTACTATACGCTGCAACTAATGAAAAACTGTTTTTT. The full variable domain, in which reference TRBV7-2 and TRBJ1-4 provide the parts outside the CDR3, is GAGVSQSPSNKVTEKGKDVELRCDPISGHTALYWYRQSLGQGLEFLIYFQGNSAPDKSGLPSDRFSAERTGGSVSTLTIQRTQQEDSAVYLCASSLLYAATNEKLFFGSGTQLSVL.

The V and J genes are TRBV9 and TRBJ2-2; D tentatively fits TRBD1 or TRBD2 (5 bases each). The germline gives CDR1 SGDLS, CDR2 YYNGEE. V shed 2 bases and J shed 2 bases, with 7 bases lying between them. The length of the CDR3 is 14 residues. The CDR3 sequence is CASSVGPNTGELFF. The CDR3 DNA reads as TGTGCCAGCAGCGTGGGACCAAACACCGGGGAGCTGTTTTTT.

The chain combines TRBV6-5 with TRBJ2-1; 8 nucleotides agree with TRBD2. The germline V gene encodes CDR1 MNHEY and CDR2 SVGAGI. V was pared by 7 bases and J by 1 base, with 3 bases of the junction left unmatched. The CDR3 is made up of 14 amino acids. CDR3 in DNA: TGTGCCAGCACCGGGGGGGCGTCCTACAATGAGCAGTTCTTC. Translation gives CASTGGASYNEQFF.

V gene TRBV9 combines with J gene TRBJ2-3, with 7 bases that match TRBD2. This CDR3 spans 15 amino acids. Germline V CDR1 and CDR2: SGDLS, YYNGEE. The ends lost 1 base at V and 0 bases at J; junction bases unmatched: 2. In DNA form, the CDR3 reads TGTGCCAGCAGCGTACTTAGCGGGAGCACAGATACGCAGTATTTT. Translated: CASSVLSGSTDTQYF.

The CDR3 region is CASSLFASGQETQYF. CDR3 nucleotides: TGCGCCAGCAGCTTGTTCGCGAGCGGCCAAGAGACCCAGTACTTC. This chain joins TRBV5-1 and TRBJ2-5; TRBD2 might be the D (5 bases). The germline CDR1 and CDR2 sequences are SGHRS and YFSETQ. The CDR3 sequence is 15 residues long. Trimming took off 1 base at V and 1 base at J, with 11 bases between the two ends.

The table lists this clone with a count of one. J is TRBJ2-2 and V is TRBV11-2; TRBD1 aligns across 9 bases. The trim removed 3 bases at V and 5 bases at J, leaving 1 base unmatched. Germline assignment: CDR1 SGHAT and CDR2 FQNNGV. This CDR3 contains 14 residues. The chain's CDR3 is CASSLTGGTGELFF. In DNA form, the CDR3 reads TGTGCCAGCAGCTTGACAGGGGGAACCGGGGAGCTGTTTTTT. Based on the CDR3 plus reference TRBV11-2 and TRBJ2-2, the full variable domain is EAGVAQSPRYKIIEKRQSVAFWCNPISGHATLYWYQQILGQGPKLLIQFQNNGVVDDSQLPKDRFSAERLKGVDSTLKIQPAKLEDSAVYLCASSLTGGTGELFFGEGSRLTVL.

The V call is TRBV18, the J call TRBJ2-7, with TRBD1 matching 9 bases. Trimming at V came to 2 bases and at J to 0 bases, leaving 8 bases not matched to a gene. CDR3 length: 17 residues. The germline CDR1 and CDR2 sequences are KGHSH and LQKENI. DNA for the CDR3: TGTGCCAGCTCACCATCATCCGGGACAGGGAGCTCCTACGAGCAGTACTTC. Translated, it gives CASSPSSGTGSSYEQYF.

The rearrangement uses TRBV1 and TRBJ2-3; the D segment call TRBD2 is taken from the table without a DNA check. TRBV1 represents a pseudogene. CDR3 size: 19 residues. DNA of the CDR3: TGCACCAGCAGCCAAGGGCTAGCGGGAGCCCACGCTACCACAGATACGCAGTATTTT. Protein product: CTSSQGLAGAHATTDTQYF.

CDR3 DNA sequence: TGTGCCAGCAGTAGGTGGGGCCAGACAGATACGCAGTATTTT. This sequence encodes CASSRWGQTDTQYF. The V gene is TRBV6-1, the J gene TRBJ2-3; maybe TRBD1 (5 bases). Trimming removed 5 bases from V and 3 bases from J, with 12 bases in between. The CDR3 consists of 14 residues. CDR1 is MNHNS and CDR2 is SASEGT in the germline V gene.

The chain uses TRBV5-1 and TRBJ2-5; D not resolved. The length of the CDR3 is 16 residues. V was clipped by 0 bases and J by 6 bases, with 18 bases between them. CDR1 is SGHRS and CDR2 is YFSETQ in the germline V gene. The CDR3 DNA sequence: TGCGCCAGCAGCTTGGGTTCCGCAGGCCGCCCCAAGACCCAGTACTTC. Translated: CASSLGSAGRPKTQYF.

The sample holds one count of this clone. The CDR3 DNA follows: TGTGCCAGCAGCTTACCGGGGGAGACCCAGTACTTC. This codes for CASSLPGETQYF. This chain links TRBV11-1 with TRBJ2-5; perhaps TRBD2 as D (5 bases). The CDR3 consists of 12 residues. V lost 2 bases and J lost 5, with 6 bases in between. Per germline, CDR1 SGHAT and CDR2 FQDESV (reference sequence).

The V and J genes are TRBV19 and TRBJ2-7; 7 bases map to TRBD2. The CDR3 has 16 residues. J gave up 0 bases and V 7 bases, and 12 bases lay outside the gene matches. CDR1 is LNHDA, CDR2 SQIVND, per germline (reference sequence). CDR3 residues: CASTPMGGSPSYEQYF. DNA of the CDR3: TGTGCCAGTACCCCAATGGGGGGGAGCCCCTCCTACGAGCAGTACTTC.

The rearrangement links TRBV5-1 to TRBJ1-4; the match to TRBD1 covers 7 bases. The CDR3 extends over 15 amino acids. Germline V gene lookup returns CDR1 SGHRS and CDR2 YFSETQ. The junction had 9 bases not matched to a gene; V was cut back by 2 bases and J by 8 bases. CDR3 sequence: CASSLHDRDGEKLFF. The CDR3 bases are TGCGCCAGCAGCTTACACGACAGGGACGGCGAAAAACTGTTTTTT.

In nucleotides, the CDR3 is TGTGCCGGAGGGGGGCAAGAGACCCAGTACTTC. Protein: CAGGGQETQYF. The chain recombines TRBV10-3 with TRBJ2-5; D is possibly TRBD1 or TRBD2 (6 bases each). CDR1 and CDR2 from the germline V gene are ENHRY and SYGVKD. The CDR3 sequence is 11 residues long. V was pared by 11 bases and J by 2 bases, with 9 bases between.